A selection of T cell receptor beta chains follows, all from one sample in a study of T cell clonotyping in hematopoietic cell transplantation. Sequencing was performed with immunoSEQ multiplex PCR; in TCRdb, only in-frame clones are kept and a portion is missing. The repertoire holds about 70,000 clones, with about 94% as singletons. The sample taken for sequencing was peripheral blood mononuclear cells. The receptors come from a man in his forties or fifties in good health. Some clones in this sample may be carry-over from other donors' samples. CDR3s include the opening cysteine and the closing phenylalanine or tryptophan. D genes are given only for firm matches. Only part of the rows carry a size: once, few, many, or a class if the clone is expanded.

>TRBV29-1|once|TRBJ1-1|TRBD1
CSAYRDRATEAFF
TGCAGCGCCTACCGAGACAGGGCCACTGAAGCTTTCTTT
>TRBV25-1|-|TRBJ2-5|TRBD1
CASTMGGQGQTQYF
TGTGCCAGCACCATGGGGGGACAGGGGCAGACCCAGTACTTC
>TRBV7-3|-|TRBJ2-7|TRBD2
CASSFTGGEQYF
TGTGCCAGCAGCTTCACGGGGGGAGAGCAGTACTTC
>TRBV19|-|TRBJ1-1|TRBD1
CASSIRAGGNTEAFF
TGTGCCAGTAGTATTCGGGCAGGGGGGAACACTGAAGCTTTCTTT
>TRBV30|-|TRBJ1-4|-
CALRLRANEKLFF
TGTGCCTTAAGACTTCGAGCTAATGAAAAACTGTTTTTT
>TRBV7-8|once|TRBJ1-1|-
CASSLGGGYTEAFF
TGTGCCAGCAGCTTAGGAGGGGGATACACTGAAGCTTTCTTT
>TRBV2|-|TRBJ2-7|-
CASRRQPYEQYF
TGTGCCAGCAGGCGGCAGCCCTACGAGCAGTACTTC
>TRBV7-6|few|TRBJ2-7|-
CASSLSEKLEQYF
TGTGCCAGCAGCTTATCGGAAAAGCTGGAGCAGTACTTC
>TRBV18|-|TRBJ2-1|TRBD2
CASSPGGGLDEQFF
TGTGCCAGCTCACCTGGCGGGGGGCTCGATGAGCAGTTCTTC
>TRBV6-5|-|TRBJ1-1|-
CASGYRALNTEAFF
TGTGCCAGCGGTTACAGGGCCCTGAACACTGAAGCTTTCTTT
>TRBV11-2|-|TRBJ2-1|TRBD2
CASSLGAGGRNNEQFF
TGTGCCAGCAGCTTAGGGGCGGGCGGGAGGAACAATGAGCAGTTCTTC
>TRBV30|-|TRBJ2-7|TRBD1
CAWSLGQGGYEQYF
TGTGCCTGGTCCTTGGGACAGGGAGGATACGAGCAGTACTTC
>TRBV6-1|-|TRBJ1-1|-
CASSVGGAKAFF
TGTGCCAGCAGTGTCGGGGGGGCGAAGGCTTTCTTT
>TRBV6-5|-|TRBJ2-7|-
CASSGNRDYSYEQYF
TGTGCCAGCAGTGGAAATAGAGACTACTCCTACGAGCAGTACTTC
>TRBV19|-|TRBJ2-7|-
CASSPGVTRPYEQYF
TGTGCCAGTAGCCCGGGGGTCACGCGGCCCTACGAGCAGTACTTC
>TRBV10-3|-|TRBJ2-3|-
CAISGGREFTDTQYF
TGTGCCATCAGTGGGGGCAGGGAGTTCACAGATACGCAGTATTTT
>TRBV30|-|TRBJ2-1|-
CAWSGLAVSYNEQFF
TGTGCCTGGAGTGGGTTAGCGGTCTCCTACAATGAGCAGTTCTTC
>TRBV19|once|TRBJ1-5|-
CASSMVGSQPQHF
TGTGCCAGTAGTATGGTGGGCAGTCAGCCCCAGCATTTT
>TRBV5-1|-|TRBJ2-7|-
CASSVDRYEQYF
TGCGCCAGCAGCGTTGACAGATACGAGCAGTACTTC
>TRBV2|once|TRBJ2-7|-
CASSGGTGTYEQYF
TGTGCCAGCAGTGGGGGAACAGGCACCTACGAGCAGTACTTC
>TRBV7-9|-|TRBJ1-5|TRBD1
CASSSSDRGFGNQPQHF
TGTGCCAGCAGCTCCTCAGACAGGGGTTTTGGCAATCAGCCCCAGCATTTT
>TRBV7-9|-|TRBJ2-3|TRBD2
CASSLAGTSPDTQYF
TGTGCCAGCAGCTTAGCCGGGACTAGCCCAGATACGCAGTATTTT
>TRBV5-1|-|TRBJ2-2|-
CASSLVQAGELFF
TGCGCCAGCAGCTTGGTCCAGGCCGGGGAGCTGTTTTTT
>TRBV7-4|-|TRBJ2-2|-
CASSLFLQGNTGELFF
TGTGCCAGCAGCTTATTCTTACAGGGGAACACCGGGGAGCTGTTTTTT
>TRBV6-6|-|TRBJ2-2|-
CASSYSENTGELFF
TGTGCCAGCAGTTACTCGGAGAACACCGGGGAGCTGTTTTTT
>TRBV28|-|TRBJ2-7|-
CASTPTGSPYEQYF
TGTGCCAGCACCCCGACAGGTAGCCCCTACGAGCAGTACTTC
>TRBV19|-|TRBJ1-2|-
CASSISGSYGYTF
TGTGCCAGTAGTATATCTGGGTCCTATGGCTACACCTTC
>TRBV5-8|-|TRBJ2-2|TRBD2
CASNPGLANTGELFF
TGTGCCAGCAACCCGGGACTAGCGAACACCGGGGAGCTGTTTTTT